The 25 T cell receptor beta chains reported below all come from one sample, sequenced in a study of T cell clones after liver transplantation (dated by TCRdb to about 2019). According to the study, the label for this sample's time point signals: pre-transplant. Library generation was performed with the immunoSEQ multiplex PCR assay. Sourced from immuneACCESS, this table was stored by TCRdb with only in-frame sequences that have V and J called. A share of the clones is absent; for the studies checked, an unresolved V gene accounts for under half, and the remainder has no known explanation. The sample data list roughly 70,000 clones, and over 70% of these were observed just once. Of the sample, about 0.6% is held by the ten largest clones. The sample here was CD4+ T cells from blood, taken before liver transplant. These receptors were collected from a human donor who received a liver transplant.

The chain combines TRBV19 with TRBJ2-2; D perhaps matches TRBD2 (5 bases). The CDR3 covers 15 residues. V lost 2 bases, J lost 5 bases, and 12 bases lay in between. The germline CDR1 and CDR2 sequences are LNHDA and SQIVND (reference sequence). This CDR3 is CASSIQLDRTGELFF. The CDR3 DNA sequence: TGTGCCAGTAGTATACAACTAGACCGGACCGGGGAGCTGTTTTTT. Complete variable domain (other parts from reference TRBV19 and TRBJ2-2): DGGITQSPKYLFRKEGQNVTLSCEQNLNHDAMYWYRQDPGQGLRLIYYSQIVNDFQKGDIAEGYSVSREKKESFPLTVTSAQKNPTAFYLCASSIQLDRTGELFFGEGSRLTVL.

The J gene is TRBJ2-1, the V gene TRBV9; 12 bases are shared with TRBD2. Per the germline V gene, CDR1 is SGDLS and CDR2 is YYNGEE. This CDR3 has 15 residues. V lost 0 bases and J lost 9; bases outside the gene matches: 4. This CDR3 reads CASSVASGRAGEQFF. The CDR3 DNA reads as TGTGCCAGCAGCGTAGCTAGCGGGAGGGCCGGTGAGCAGTTCTTC.

The V call is TRBV7-9, the J call TRBJ1-4; possible D gene TRBD1, 5 bases. The V gene's germline CDR1 is SEHNR and CDR2 FQNEAQ (reference sequence). The V and J ends lost 5 bases and 3 bases respectively, with 13 bases between them. The CDR3 has 15 amino acids. The CDR3 is CASSPPGQPNEKLFF. CDR3 in DNA: TGTGCCAGCAGCCCCCCGGGGCAGCCTAATGAAAAACTGTTTTTT.

This clone was observed a single time. The rearrangement uses TRBV7-9 and TRBJ1-2, with TRBD1 matching 8 bases. With 5 bases clipped from V and 8 bases from J, the junction kept 10 bases outside the gene matches. CDR3 size: 14 residues. From germline, CDR1 is SEHNR and CDR2 FQNEAQ (reference sequence). CDR3: CASSPRQGAGGYTF. Written as DNA, the CDR3 is TGTGCCAGCAGCCCCCGGCAGGGGGCGGGCGGCTACACCTTC.

The rearrangement uses TRBV5-1 and TRBJ2-1; no firm D call. The CDR3 has 16 amino acids. V was cut by 1 base and J by 0 bases, with 11 bases left in between. The V gene's germline CDR1 is SGHRS and CDR2 YFSETQ. CDR3 amino acids: CASSLIPGSSYNEQFF. CDR3 sequence (DNA): TGCGCCAGCAGCTTGATACCCGGATCCTCCTACAATGAGCAGTTCTTC.

The V and J genes are TRBV28 and TRBJ2-7; D is possibly TRBD1 (6 bases). Germline loops: CDR1 MDHEN, CDR2 SYDVKM. The CDR3 runs to 13 residues. Trimming stripped 6 bases from V and 2 bases from J, with 11 bases between. CDR3 DNA sequence: TGTGCCAGCAGCAGACAGGTAACCTACGAGCAGTACTTC. This translates into CASSRQVTYEQYF.

Written as DNA, the CDR3 is TGTGCCAGCAGCTTTGGAAATCGGCTCGAGCAGTACTTC. Protein product: CASSFGNRLEQYF. This chain uses TRBV5-6 with TRBJ2-7; D is undetermined. Trimming left V 2 bases short and J 6 bases short, with 12 bases between. This CDR3 has 13 residues. CDR1 is SGHDT, CDR2 YYEEEE, per germline.

The rearrangement uses TRBV21-1 and TRBJ1-4; the D call TRBD1 from the table was never checked on the DNA. TRBV21-1 constitutes a pseudogene. The CDR3 runs 16 residues. CDR3 residues: CASSKIGQGGNEKLFF. The CDR3, as DNA: TGTGCCAGCAGCAAGATAGGACAGGGTGGTAATGAAAAACTGTTTTTT.

In its sample, this clone was seen a few times. The chain links TRBV18 to TRBJ1-2; 8 bases line up with TRBD1. The V gene's germline CDR1 is KGHSH and CDR2 LQKENI. This CDR3 region has 15 residues. The trim removed 2 bases at V and 5 bases at J, leaving 7 bases unmatched. CDR3 residues: CASSPIQDRAYGYTF. CDR3 DNA: TGTGCCAGCTCACCAATTCAGGACAGGGCGTATGGCTACACCTTC.

This chain uses TRBV6-1 with TRBJ1-1; TRBD1 agrees at 8 bases. The junction had 4 bases not matched to a gene; V was cut back by 6 bases and J by 7 bases. This CDR3 is 12 amino acids long. Germline V gene sequence: CDR1 MNHNS, CDR2 SASEGT. In DNA form, the CDR3 reads TGTGCCAGCAGGACCGGGACAGGTGAAGCTTTCTTT. This gives the protein CASRTGTGEAFF.

This chain's CDR3 is CASRSIGKDTQYF. The CDR3 DNA reads as TGTGCCAGCAGGAGTATAGGAAAAGATACGCAGTATTTT. The chain couples TRBV2 to TRBJ2-3; unclear D gene. The length of the CDR3 is 13 residues. V shed 6 bases and J shed 5 bases, with 12 bases lying between them. CDR1 SNHLY and CDR2 FYNNEI come from the germline V gene.

This clone was seen a handful of times. This chain uses TRBV7-9 with TRBJ2-2; D remains unclear. The CDR3 has 12 residues. Germline CDR1 reads SEHNR; CDR2 reads FQNEAQ (reference sequence). The V end was cut by 0 bases, the J end by 10 bases, with 6 bases between. CDR3 sequence: CASSLALEELFF. The DNA for the CDR3 is TGTGCCAGCAGCTTAGCACTTGAGGAGCTGTTTTTT.

The rearrangement uses TRBV30 and TRBJ1-2, with D hard to call. The CDR3 consists of 14 residues. CDR1 is GTSNPN and CDR2 is SVGIG in the germline V gene (reference sequence). Trimming removed 2 bases at V and 1 base at J, with 11 bases between. The CDR3 is CAWSPQIFNYGYTF. CDR3 bases: TGTGCCTGGAGTCCCCAGATTTTTAACTATGGCTACACCTTC. The full variable domain, with the rest looked up from reference TRBV30 and TRBJ1-2, is SQTIHQWPATLVQPVGSPLSLECTVEGTSNPNLYWYRQAAGRGLQLLFYSVGIGQISSEVPQNLSASRPQDRQFILSSKKLLLSDSGFYLCAWSPQIFNYGYTFGSGTRLTVV.

This clone was seen more than once but under ten times. The rearrangement joins TRBV6-6 to TRBJ2-7; the match to TRBD2 covers 10 bases. The length of the CDR3 is 15 residues. The V segment lost 0 bases and the J segment 3 bases; nucleotides outside the gene matches: 2. Germline V CDR1 and CDR2: MNHNY, SVGAGI (reference sequence). The CDR3 here is CASSYSLAGHYEQYF. Here the CDR3 DNA reads TGTGCCAGCAGTTACTCACTAGCGGGGCACTACGAGCAGTACTTC.

This clone was detected only a few times. The same CDR3 is also encoded by other DNA sequences in this sample. The CDR3 region has the DNA TGTGCCAGCTCACCGGCAGGGGGGAACACTGAAGCTTTCTTT. Protein: CASSPAGGNTEAFF. V and J are TRBV18 and TRBJ1-1; TRBD1 matches at 7 bases. After removal of 3 bases from V and 1 base from J, the junction contained 2 bases not matched to a gene. The V gene's germline CDR1 is KGHSH and CDR2 LQKENI. CDR3 length equals 14 residues.

The rearrangement links TRBV6-6 to TRBJ2-3; maybe TRBD2 (5 bases). This CDR3 is built from 13 residues. Germline V gives CDR1 MNHNY, CDR2 SVGAGI (reference sequence). Trimming pared 6 bases from V and 5 bases from J, leaving 12 bases between. CDR3 in amino acids: CASSLGVGDTQYF. CDR3 in DNA: TGTGCCAGCAGCCTCGGGGTGGGAGATACGCAGTATTTT.

This clone was counted once. The V call is TRBV14, the J call TRBJ2-5, with D maybe TRBD2 (6 bases). Per the germline V gene, CDR1 is SGHDN and CDR2 is FVKESK. The CDR3 is 15 residues long. Trimming shortened V by 1 base and J by 4 bases, and 13 bases separated the two germline ends. The CDR3 coding sequence is TGTGCCAGCAGCCAAGGTGGGCGGGGTGGAGAGACCCAGTACTTC. This sequence encodes CASSQGGRGGETQYF.

The V and J genes are TRBV5-1 and TRBJ2-2, with D unresolved. Germline V CDR1 and CDR2: SGHRS, YFSETQ. This CDR3 contains 12 residues. Trimming removed 3 bases at V and 5 bases at J, with 5 bases between. As DNA, the CDR3 is TGCGCCAGCAGCTACAATACCGGGGAGCTGTTTTTT. Translated: CASSYNTGELFF.

This clone has a handful of counts. The chain couples TRBV10-2 to TRBJ2-7, with TRBD1 matching over 7 bases. Germline CDR1 reads WSHSY; CDR2 reads SAAADI. The ends lost 6 bases at V and 3 bases at J; junction bases unmatched: 8. CDR3 length: 14 residues. CDR3 DNA: TGCGCCAGCAGCCCGGACAGGCAATACTACGAGCAGTACTTC. Its protein product is CASSPDRQYYEQYF.

This chain uses TRBV18 with TRBJ1-2; 7 nucleotides agree with TRBD1. The V and J ends lost 4 bases and 8 bases, in that order; junction bases with no gene match: 19. The CDR3 contains 17 residues. Germline V lookup: CDR1 KGHSH, CDR2 LQKENI. The CDR3 DNA reads as TGTGCCAGCTCACTTTCCCTAGGACAGGTACCATCGACGGGCTACACCTTC. Residues: CASSLSLGQVPSTGYTF.

The chain has TRBV7-3 and TRBJ2-7; possible D gene TRBD1, 5 bases. CDR1 and CDR2 (germline): SGHTA, FQGTGA. This CDR3 has 13 residues. The germline V and J ends were trimmed by 5 bases and 4 bases, with 12 bases remaining between them. The chain's CDR3 is CASSSGAGYEQYF. Here the CDR3 DNA reads TGTGCCAGCAGCAGTGGGGCAGGGTACGAGCAGTACTTC.

The chain uses TRBV6-1 and TRBJ2-1, with unresolved D. V shed 2 bases and J shed 6 bases, with 14 bases lying between them. CDR3 length: 15 residues. Looked up from germline, CDR1 is MNHNS and CDR2 is SASEGT. The CDR3 nucleotides read TGTGCCAGCAGTGAAAGCCACCGAATTACCAATGAGCAGTTCTTC. Protein product: CASSESHRITNEQFF.

The chain employs TRBV25-1 and TRBJ2-7; D is possibly TRBD2 (6 bases). Germline assignment: CDR1 MGHDK and CDR2 SYGVNS. The CDR3 covers 15 residues. V lost 6 bases and J lost 2, with 17 bases in between. The CDR3 DNA reads TGTGCCAGCAGCGCGGGACCGAACGCAGCCTACGAGCAGTACTTC. Translation: CASSAGPNAAYEQYF.

V usage is TRBV7-2 and J usage is TRBJ1-1, with a tentative D call TRBD1 (6 bases). Germline V CDR1 and CDR2: SGHTA, FQGNSA. Trimming took 4 bases from V and 4 from J, leaving 16 bases between them. The length of the CDR3 is 15 residues. The CDR3 here is CASSWRDTGSTEAFF. As DNA, the CDR3 is TGTGCCAGCAGCTGGCGGGACACTGGGAGCACTGAAGCTTTCTTT. The full variable domain, its missing parts supplied by reference TRBV7-2 and TRBJ1-1, is GAGVSQSPSNKVTEKGKDVELRCDPISGHTALYWYRQSLGQGLEFLIYFQGNSAPDKSGLPSDRFSAERTGGSVSTLTIQRTQQEDSAVYLCASSWRDTGSTEAFFGQGTRLTVV.

The chain is built from TRBV5-1 and TRBJ1-4, with no clear D. The germline V and J ends were trimmed by 0 bases and 5 bases, with 8 bases remaining between them. CDR1 SGHRS and CDR2 YFSETQ come from the germline V gene. There are 14 residues in the CDR3. This chain's CDR3 is CASSLGGSNEKLFF. In DNA form, the CDR3 reads TGCGCCAGCAGCTTGGGGGGTTCCAATGAAAAACTGTTTTTT.